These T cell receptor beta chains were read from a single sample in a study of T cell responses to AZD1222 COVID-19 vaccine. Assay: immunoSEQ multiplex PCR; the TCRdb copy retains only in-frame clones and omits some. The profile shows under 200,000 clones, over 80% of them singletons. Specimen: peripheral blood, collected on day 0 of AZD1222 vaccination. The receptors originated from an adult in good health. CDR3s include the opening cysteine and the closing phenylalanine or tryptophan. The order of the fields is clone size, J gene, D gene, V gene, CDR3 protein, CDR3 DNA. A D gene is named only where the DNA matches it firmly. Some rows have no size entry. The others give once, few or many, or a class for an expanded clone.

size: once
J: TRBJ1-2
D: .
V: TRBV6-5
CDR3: CASSLGGGGGYGYTF
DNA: TGTGCCAGCAGCCTGGGGGGCGGGGGCGGCTATGGCTACACCTTC

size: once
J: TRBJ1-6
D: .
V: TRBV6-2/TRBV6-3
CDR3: CASSYKRGLHSPLHF
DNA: TGTGCCAGCAGTTACAAGCGGGGCCTCCATTCACCCCTCCACTTT

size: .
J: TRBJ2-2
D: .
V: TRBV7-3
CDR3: CASSLTVGVGELFF
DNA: TGTGCCAGCAGCTTAACCGTGGGCGTCGGGGAGCTGTTTTTT

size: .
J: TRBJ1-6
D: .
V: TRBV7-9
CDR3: CASSLANRSPLHF
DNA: TGTGCCAGCAGCTTAGCGAACCGGTCACCCCTCCACTTT

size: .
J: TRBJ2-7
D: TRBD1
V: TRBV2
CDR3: CASRGHEQYF
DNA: TGTGCCAGTAGGGGGCACGAGCAGTACTTC

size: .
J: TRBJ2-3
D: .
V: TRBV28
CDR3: CASQGDSSTAADTQYF
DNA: TGTGCCAGCCAAGGGGACTCCTCCACCGCGGCAGATACGCAGTATTTT

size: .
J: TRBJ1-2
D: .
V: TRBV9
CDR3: CASSAHQGRVGDGYTF
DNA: TGTGCCAGCAGCGCCCACCAAGGACGGGTTGGAGATGGCTACACCTTC

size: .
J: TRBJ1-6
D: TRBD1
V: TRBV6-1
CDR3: CASSERTGGIPLHF
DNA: TGTGCCAGCAGTGAAAGGACAGGGGGTATCCCCCTCCACTTT

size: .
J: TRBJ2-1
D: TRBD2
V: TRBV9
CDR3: CASSATSGEHNEQFF
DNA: TGTGCCAGCAGCGCCACTAGCGGGGAGCACAATGAGCAGTTCTTC

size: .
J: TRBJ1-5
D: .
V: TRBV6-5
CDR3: CASKGTGGNQPQHF
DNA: TGTGCCAGCAAGGGGACGGGGGGCAATCAGCCCCAGCATTTT

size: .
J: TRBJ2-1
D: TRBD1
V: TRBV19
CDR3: CASSTSHRGWYNEQFF
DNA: TGTGCCAGTAGTACATCCCACAGGGGATGGTACAATGAGCAGTTCTTC

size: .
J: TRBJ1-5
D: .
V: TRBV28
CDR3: CASNGDQPQHF
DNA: TGTGCCAGCAATGGGGATCAGCCCCAGCATTTT

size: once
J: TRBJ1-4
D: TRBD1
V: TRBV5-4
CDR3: CASSLQGAVEKLFF
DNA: TGTGCCAGCAGCTTGCAGGGGGCTGTTGAAAAACTGTTTTTT

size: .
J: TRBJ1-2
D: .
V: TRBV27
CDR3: CASSSRDWARGYGYTF
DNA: TGTGCCAGCAGTTCCCGGGACTGGGCTAGGGGGTATGGCTACACCTTC

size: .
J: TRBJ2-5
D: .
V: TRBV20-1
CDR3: CSASRGPPQYF
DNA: TGCAGTGCTAGTAGGGGTCCCCCCCAGTACTTC

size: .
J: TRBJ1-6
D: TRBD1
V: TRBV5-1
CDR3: CASSWDRANSPLHF
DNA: TGCGCCAGCAGTTGGGACAGGGCTAATTCACCCCTCCACTTT

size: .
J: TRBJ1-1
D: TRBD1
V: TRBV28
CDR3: CASTTGQGGTEAFF
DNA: TGTGCCAGCACCACTGGACAGGGGGGCACTGAAGCTTTCTTT